This TCR beta chain was sequenced in a study of blood T cell repertoires in COVID-19. The CDR3 sequence is 16 residues long. The germline CDR1 and CDR2 sequences are PRHDT and FYEKMQ (reference sequence). J lost 1 base, V lost 1 base, and 7 bases had no gene match. All enrollees were roughly 18 to 95 years old and from 20 to 30 US areas. Which cohort a participant joined came from the clinical history participants gave. Authors' processing steps: Amplification of reference gene primers was used by the study to estimate nucleated cell counts. The protocol was immunoSEQ multiplex PCR, while the TCRdb copy is restricted to in-frame clones and leaves out a portion. D and trimming were read from the DNA, whereas the V and J calls and clone size are those reported in that table. The profile shows over 300,000 clones, roughly 88% of them singletons. This clone has only a few counts.

This TCR derives from a woman aged 30 to 39 with acute COVID-19. The material sequenced was PBMCs or T cells enriched from blood (not recorded which). The chain employs TRBV13 and TRBJ2-7; TRBD1 agrees at 7 bases. Written as DNA, the CDR3 is TGTGCCAGCAGCTTAGCCGCACAGGGGAATTCCTACGAGCAGTACTTC. Amino acids: CASSLAAQGNSYEQYF.